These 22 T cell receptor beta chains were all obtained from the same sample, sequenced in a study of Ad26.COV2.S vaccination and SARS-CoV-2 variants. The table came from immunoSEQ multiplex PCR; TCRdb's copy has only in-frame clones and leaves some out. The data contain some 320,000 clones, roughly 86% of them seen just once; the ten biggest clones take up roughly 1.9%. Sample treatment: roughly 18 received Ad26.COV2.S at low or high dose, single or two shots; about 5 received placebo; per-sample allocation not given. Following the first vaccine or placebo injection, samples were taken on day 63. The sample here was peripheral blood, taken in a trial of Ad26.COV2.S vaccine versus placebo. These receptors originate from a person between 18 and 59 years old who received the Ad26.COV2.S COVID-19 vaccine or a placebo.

Written as DNA, the CDR3 is TGCGCCAGCAACTCGGGAGCGGGACTGGTAAAAGAGACCCAGTACTTC. Its translation is CASNSGAGLVKETQYF. The rearrangement uses TRBV5-1 and TRBJ2-5, with 7 nucleotides matching TRBD2. The CDR3 is 16 residues long. Unmatched junction bases numbered 14, after V lost 6 bases and J lost 3 bases. The germline V gene has CDR1 SGHRS and CDR2 YFSETQ. The full variable domain, its missing parts supplied by reference TRBV5-1 and TRBJ2-5, is KAGVTQTPRYLIKTRGQQVTLSCSPISGHRSVSWYQQTPGQGLQFLFEYFSETQRNKGNFPGRFSGRQFSNSRSEMNVSTLELGDSALYLCASNSGAGLVKETQYFGPGTRLLVL.

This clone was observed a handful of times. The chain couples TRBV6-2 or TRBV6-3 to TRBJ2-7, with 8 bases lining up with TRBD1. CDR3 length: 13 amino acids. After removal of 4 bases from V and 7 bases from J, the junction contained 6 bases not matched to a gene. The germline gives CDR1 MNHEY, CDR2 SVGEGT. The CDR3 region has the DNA TGTGCCAGCAGTTTCCGGACAGGGAGGGAGCAGTACTTC. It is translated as CASSFRTGREQYF.

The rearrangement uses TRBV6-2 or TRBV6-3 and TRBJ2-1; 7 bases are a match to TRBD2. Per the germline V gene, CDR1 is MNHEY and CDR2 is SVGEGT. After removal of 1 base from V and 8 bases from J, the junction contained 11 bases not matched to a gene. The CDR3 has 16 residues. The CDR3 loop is CASSYWGVAGGYEQFF. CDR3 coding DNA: TGTGCCAGCAGTTACTGGGGGGTAGCGGGTGGGTATGAGCAGTTCTTC.

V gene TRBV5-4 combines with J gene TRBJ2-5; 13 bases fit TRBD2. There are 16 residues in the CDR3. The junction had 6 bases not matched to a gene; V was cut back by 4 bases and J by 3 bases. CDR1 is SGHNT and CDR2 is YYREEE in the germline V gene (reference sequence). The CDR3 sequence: CASSQAGLAGKETQYF. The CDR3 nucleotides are TGTGCCAGCAGCCAGGCGGGACTAGCGGGGAAAGAGACCCAGTACTTC.

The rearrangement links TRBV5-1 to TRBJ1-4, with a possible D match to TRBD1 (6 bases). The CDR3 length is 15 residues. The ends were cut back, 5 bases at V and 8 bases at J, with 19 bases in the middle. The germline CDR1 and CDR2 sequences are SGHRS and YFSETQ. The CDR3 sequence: CASRQGGNSMEKLFF. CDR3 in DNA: TGCGCCAGCAGACAGGGCGGGAATTCGATGGAAAAACTGTTTTTT.

The CDR3 region is CATQRTGFSYNEQFF. The CDR3 nucleotides read TGTGCCACCCAAAGGACAGGGTTCTCCTACAATGAGCAGTTCTTC. The chain couples TRBV19 to TRBJ2-1, with 8 positions matching TRBD1. In germline, CDR1 is LNHDA, CDR2 SQIVND (reference sequence). There are 15 residues in the CDR3. V lost 10 bases and J lost 0; bases outside the gene matches: 8.

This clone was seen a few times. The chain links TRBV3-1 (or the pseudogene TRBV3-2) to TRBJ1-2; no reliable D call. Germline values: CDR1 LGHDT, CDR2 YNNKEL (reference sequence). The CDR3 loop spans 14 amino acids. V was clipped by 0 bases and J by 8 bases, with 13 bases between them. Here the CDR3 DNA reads TGTGCCAGCAGCCAAGACCCCGGCCTGGGAGGCTACACCTTC. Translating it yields CASSQDPGLGGYTF.

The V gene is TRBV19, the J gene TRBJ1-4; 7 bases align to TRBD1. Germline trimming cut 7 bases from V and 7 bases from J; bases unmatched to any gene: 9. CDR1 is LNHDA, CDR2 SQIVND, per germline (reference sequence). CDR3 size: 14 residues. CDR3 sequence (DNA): TGTGCCAGTACTAATAGGGACAGCTTTGAAAAACTGTTTTTT. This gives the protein CASTNRDSFEKLFF.

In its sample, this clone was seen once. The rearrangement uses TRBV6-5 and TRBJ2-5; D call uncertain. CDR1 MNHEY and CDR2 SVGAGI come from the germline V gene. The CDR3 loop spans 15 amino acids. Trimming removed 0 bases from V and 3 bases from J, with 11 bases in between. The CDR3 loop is CASSYSPKGKETQYF. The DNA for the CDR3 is TGTGCCAGCAGTTACTCTCCCAAGGGTAAAGAGACCCAGTACTTC.

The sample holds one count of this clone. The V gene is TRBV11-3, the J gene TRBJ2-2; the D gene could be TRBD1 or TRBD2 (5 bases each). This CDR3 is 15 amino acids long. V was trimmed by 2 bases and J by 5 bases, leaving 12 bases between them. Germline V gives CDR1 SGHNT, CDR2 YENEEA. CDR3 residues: CASSLSFGATGELFF. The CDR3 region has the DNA TGTGCCAGCAGCTTAAGTTTCGGGGCGACCGGGGAGCTGTTTTTT.

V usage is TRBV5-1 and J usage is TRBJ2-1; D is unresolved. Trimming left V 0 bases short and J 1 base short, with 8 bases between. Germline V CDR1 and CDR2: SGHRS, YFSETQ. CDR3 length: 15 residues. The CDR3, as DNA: TGCGCCAGCAGCTTGGCCTTGGGTTCCTACAATGAGCAGTTCTTC. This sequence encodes CASSLALGSYNEQFF.

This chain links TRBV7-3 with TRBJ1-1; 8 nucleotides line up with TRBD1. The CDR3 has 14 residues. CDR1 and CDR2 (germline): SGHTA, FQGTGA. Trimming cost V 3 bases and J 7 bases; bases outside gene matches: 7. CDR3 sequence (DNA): TGTGCCAGCAGCTTCGCACACGGACAGGGTGAAGCTTTCTTT. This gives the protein CASSFAHGQGEAFF. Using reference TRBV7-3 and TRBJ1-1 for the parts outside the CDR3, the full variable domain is GAGVSQTPSNKVTEKGKYVELRCDPISGHTALYWYRQSLGQGPEFLIYFQGTGAADDSGLPNDRFFAVRPEGSVSTLKIQRTERGDSAVYLCASSFAHGQGEAFFGQGTRLTVV.

For the CDR3, the DNA is TGTGCCAGCAGCCGGTCTTACAGGGGAGACACTGAAGCTTTCTTT. Translated, it gives CASSRSYRGDTEAFF. The chain employs TRBV6-4 and TRBJ1-1; 7 bases fit TRBD1. Germline CDR1 reads MRHNA; CDR2 reads SNTAGT. J was trimmed by 3 bases and V by 6 bases; bases with no gene match: 10. The CDR3 is made up of 15 amino acids.

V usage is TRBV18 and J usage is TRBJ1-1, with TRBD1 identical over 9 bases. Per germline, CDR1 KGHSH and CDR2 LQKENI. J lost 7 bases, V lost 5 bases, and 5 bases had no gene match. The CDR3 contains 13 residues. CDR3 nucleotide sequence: TGTGCCAGCTCAGCACAGGGGGCCCGTGAAGCTTTCTTT. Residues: CASSAQGAREAFF.

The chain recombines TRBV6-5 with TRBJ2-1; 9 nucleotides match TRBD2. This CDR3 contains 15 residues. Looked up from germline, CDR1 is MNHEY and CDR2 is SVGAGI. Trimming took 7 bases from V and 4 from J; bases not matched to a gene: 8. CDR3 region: CASTALRGGYNEQFF. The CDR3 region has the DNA TGTGCCAGCACCGCGTTGCGGGGGGGATACAATGAGCAGTTCTTC.

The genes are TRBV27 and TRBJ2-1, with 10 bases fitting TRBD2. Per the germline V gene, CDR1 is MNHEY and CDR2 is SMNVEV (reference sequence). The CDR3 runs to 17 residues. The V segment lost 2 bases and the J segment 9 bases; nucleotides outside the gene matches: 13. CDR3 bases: TGTGCCAGCAGTTTACGTGCCTCAGCGGGGGGGCCGGGTGAGCAGTTCTTC. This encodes CASSLRASAGGPGEQFF.

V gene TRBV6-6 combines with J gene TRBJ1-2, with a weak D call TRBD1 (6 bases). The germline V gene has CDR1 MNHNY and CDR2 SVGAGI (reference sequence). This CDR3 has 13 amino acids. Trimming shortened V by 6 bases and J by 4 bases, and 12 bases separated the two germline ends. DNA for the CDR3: TGTGCCAGCAGCCCTGGACAGAGCTATGGCTACACCTTC. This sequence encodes CASSPGQSYGYTF.

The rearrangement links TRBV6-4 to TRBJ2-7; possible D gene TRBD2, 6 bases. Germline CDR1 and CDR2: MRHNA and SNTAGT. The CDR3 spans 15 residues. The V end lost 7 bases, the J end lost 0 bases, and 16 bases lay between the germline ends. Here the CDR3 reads CASNPAGLSSYEQYF. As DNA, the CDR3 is TGTGCCAGCAACCCGGCGGGGCTAAGCTCCTACGAGCAGTACTTC.

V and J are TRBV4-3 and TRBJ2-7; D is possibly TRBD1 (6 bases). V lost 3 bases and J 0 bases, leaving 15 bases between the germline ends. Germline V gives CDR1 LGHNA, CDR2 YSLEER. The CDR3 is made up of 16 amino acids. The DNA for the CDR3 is TGCGCCAGCAGCCAGGCCCTCACAGGGAGCTCCTACGAGCAGTACTTC. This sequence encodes CASSQALTGSSYEQYF.

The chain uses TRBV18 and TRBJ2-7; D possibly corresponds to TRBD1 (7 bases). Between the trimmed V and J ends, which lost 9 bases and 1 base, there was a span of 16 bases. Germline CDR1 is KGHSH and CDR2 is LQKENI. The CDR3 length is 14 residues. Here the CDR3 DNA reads TGTGCCAGTACCGTGGCAGGGGGGTCCTACGAGCAGTACTTC. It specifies CASTVAGGSYEQYF.

The CDR3 bases are TGCGCCAGCAGCCCCCGGACGGGACCTCAGGAGCAGTACTTC. Translation gives CASSPRTGPQEQYF. The V gene is TRBV5-1, the J gene TRBJ2-7; either TRBD1 or TRBD2 may fit D (5 bases each). Trimming removed 4 bases at V and 7 bases at J, with 18 bases between. The CDR3 runs to 14 residues. Looked up from germline, CDR1 is SGHRS and CDR2 is YFSETQ.

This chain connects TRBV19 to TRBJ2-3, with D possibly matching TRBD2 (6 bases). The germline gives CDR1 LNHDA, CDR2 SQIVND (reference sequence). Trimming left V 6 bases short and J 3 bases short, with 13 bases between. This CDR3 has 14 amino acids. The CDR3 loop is CASRTGLRTDTQYF. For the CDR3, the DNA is TGTGCCAGTAGGACGGGACTTAGGACAGATACGCAGTATTTT. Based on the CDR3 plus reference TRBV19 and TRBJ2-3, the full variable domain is DGGITQSPKYLFRKEGQNVTLSCEQNLNHDAMYWYRQDPGQGLRLIYYSQIVNDFQKGDIAEGYSVSREKKESFPLTVTSAQKNPTAFYLCASRTGLRTDTQYFGPGTRLTVL.